These T cell receptor beta chains were read from a single sample in a study of blood T cell repertoires in COVID-19. Profiled with immunoSEQ multiplex PCR; TCRdb holds only in-frame clones, not every one. The sample includes tens of thousands of clones, roughly 89% of them seen just once. Specimen: peripheral blood. Receptors were obtained from a man in his 60s with acute or convalescent COVID-19. Each CDR3 is given with its conserved first and last residue. The D gene is left open where the match is weak. Clone size is not always given. Where it is, it says once, few, many or a class for expanded clones.

J,D,V,size,CDR3,DNA
TRBJ2-7,-,TRBV6-2/TRBV6-3,-,CASSNPAVSSYEQYF,TGTGCCAGCAGTAATCCGGCGGTAAGCTCCTACGAGCAGTACTTC
TRBJ1-2,-,TRBV27,-,CASSPDRFGGYTF,TGTGCCAGCAGTCCCGACAGGTTCGGAGGCTACACCTTC
TRBJ1-4,TRBD1,TRBV10-2,-,CASRDGQGTNEKLFF,TGCGCCAGCAGAGATGGACAGGGGACTAATGAAAAACTGTTTTTT
TRBJ2-1,TRBD1,TRBV19,-,CASSILTGDNEQFF,TGTGCCAGTAGCATTTTGACAGGGGACAATGAGCAGTTCTTC
TRBJ2-7,-,TRBV20-1,-,CSASTSPRGGYEQYF,TGCAGTGCTAGTACTTCCCCGAGGGGGGGGTACGAGCAGTACTTC
TRBJ1-2,-,TRBV3-1/TRBV3-2,-,CASSQLIGDYGYTF,TGTGCCAGCAGCCAATTAATAGGGGACTATGGCTACACCTTC
TRBJ1-1,-,TRBV5-1,-,CASLGTTNTEAFF,TGCGCCAGCCTTGGGACAACTAACACTGAAGCTTTCTTT
TRBJ2-7,-,TRBV6-2/TRBV6-3,few,CASSYSLGAAPKTYEQYF,TGTGCCAGCAGTTACTCGTTAGGGGCAGCTCCTAAGACCTACGAGCAGTACTTC
TRBJ2-7,-,TRBV27,-,CASSSGGGDSYEQYF,TGTGCCAGCAGTTCAGGCGGCGGGGATTCCTACGAGCAGTACTTC
TRBJ1-2,TRBD1,TRBV30,few,CAWSRGTGGSSYTF,TGTGCCTGGAGCCGGGGGACAGGGGGCTCAAGCTACACCTTC
TRBJ2-1,-,TRBV30,-,CAWNAGMSYNEQFF,TGTGCCTGGAATGCGGGTATGTCCTACAATGAGCAGTTCTTC
TRBJ1-2,TRBD1,TRBV10-3,-,CAIGAGTGDYGYTF,TGTGCCATCGGAGCCGGGACAGGGGACTATGGCTACACCTTC
TRBJ1-2,-,TRBV7-8,-,CASSLVQAAHQAGSYTF,TGTGCCAGCAGCTTAGTACAGGCTGCCCATCAAGCTGGAAGCTACACCTTC
TRBJ2-7,TRBD2,TRBV10-3,-,CAISESLLASGGREYF,TGTGCCATCAGTGAGTCACTTTTGGCTAGCGGGGGTCGAGAGTACTTC
TRBJ2-7,TRBD2,TRBV7-2,-,CASKDLAGGSYEQYF,TGTGCCAGCAAGGATCTAGCGGGGGGATCCTACGAGCAGTACTTC
TRBJ1-2,-,TRBV25-1,-,CATELGGYTF,TGTGCGACAGAGCTCGGGGGCTACACCTTC
TRBJ1-2,-,TRBV14,-,CASSPNGLYGYTF,TGTGCCAGCAGCCCAAACGGACTCTATGGCTACACCTTC
TRBJ1-1,TRBD1,TRBV6-5,-,CASTDRVTEAFF,TGTGCCAGCACGGACAGGGTCACTGAAGCTTTCTTT
TRBJ2-5,TRBD2,TRBV6-5,-,CASSPGTIETQYF,TGTGCCAGCAGTCCCGGGACTATTGAGACCCAGTACTTC
TRBJ1-2,TRBD1,TRBV15,-,CATSRDGTGNGYTF,TGTGCCACCAGCAGAGACGGGACAGGGAATGGCTACACCTTC
TRBJ1-1,-,TRBV7-2,-,CASSTQSGGRITEAFF,TGTGCCAGCAGCACTCAATCGGGGGGGCGAATCACTGAAGCTTTCTTT
TRBJ1-3,-,TRBV5-8,-,CASSLGSSGNTIYF,TGTGCCAGCAGCTTGGGGAGCTCTGGAAACACCATATATTTT
TRBJ2-2,TRBD1,TRBV24-1,-,CATSDYRGTGELFF,TGTGCCACCAGTGATTACAGGGGGACCGGGGAGCTGTTTTTT
TRBJ1-5,TRBD1,TRBV5-1,-,CASSLGGGVGNQPQHF,TGCGCCAGCAGCTTGGGAGGGGGCGTTGGCAATCAGCCCCAGCATTTT
TRBJ1-3,-,TRBV6-5,-,CASTTRGGAGNTIYF,TGTGCCAGCACCACACGGGGAGGGGCTGGAAACACCATATATTTT
TRBJ2-7,-,TRBV6-4,-,CASSDSISPAGRSYEQYF,TGTGCCAGCAGTGACTCGATTAGTCCTGCGGGTAGGTCCTACGAGCAGTACTTC
TRBJ1-1,-,TRBV21-1,-,CASSKKPRNTEAFF,TGTGCCAGCAGCAAAAAACCCAGGAACACTGAAGCTTTCTTT
TRBJ1-5,-,TRBV6-2/TRBV6-3,-,CASSYSPTEGPNQPQHF,TGTGCCAGCAGTTACTCTCCGACAGAAGGCCCAAATCAGCCCCAGCATTTT
TRBJ2-7,-,TRBV27,few,CASSLYPQGEQYF,TGTGCCAGCAGTTTATACCCTCAGGGCGAGCAGTACTTC
TRBJ2-1,-,TRBV7-2,-,CASSGPINEQFF,TGTGCCAGCAGTGGGCCTATCAATGAGCAGTTCTTC
TRBJ1-4,TRBD1,TRBV5-6,-,CASSLESAGGREKLFF,TGTGCCAGCAGCTTGGAATCGGCAGGGGGGAGGGAAAAACTGTTTTTT
TRBJ1-4,-,TRBV11-2,-,CASSFGGGTNEKLFF,TGTGCCAGCAGCTTTGGGGGGGGCACAAATGAAAAACTGTTTTTT
TRBJ2-2,TRBD2,TRBV5-4,-,CASSPGLAGGGELFF,TGTGCCAGCAGCCCAGGACTAGCGGGGGGCGGGGAGCTGTTTTTT
TRBJ1-3,-,TRBV19,-,CASSIDPAGGESGNTIYF,TGTGCCAGTAGTATAGATCCAGCGGGGGGCGAATCTGGAAACACCATATATTTT
TRBJ2-3,TRBD2,TRBV6-5,-,CASSWGLAGATDTQYF,TGTGCCAGCAGTTGGGGACTAGCGGGGGCCACAGATACGCAGTATTTT
TRBJ1-1,TRBD1,TRBV11-2,once,CASSSTGGNTEAFF,TGTGCCAGCAGCTCGACAGGGGGGAACACTGAAGCTTTCTTT
TRBJ1-2,-,TRBV11-2,-,CASSLGAGSSGYGYTF,TGTGCCAGCAGCTTAGGGGCCGGATCCTCAGGCTATGGCTACACCTTC
TRBJ2-3,-,TRBV6-1,-,CASSEIVEVGDTQYF,TGTGCCAGCAGTGAAATAGTGGAGGTAGGAGATACGCAGTATTTT
TRBJ1-2,-,TRBV6-2/TRBV6-3,-,CASSPDSNYGYTF,TGTGCCAGCAGTCCCGACAGCAACTATGGCTACACCTTC
TRBJ1-3,TRBD1,TRBV9,once,CASSVNTGAAYF,TGTGCCAGCAGCGTGAACACAGGGGCAGCTTATTTT
TRBJ2-3,TRBD1,TRBV27,-,CASSTRTGASTDTQYF,TGTGCCAGCAGTACAAGGACAGGGGCTAGCACAGATACGCAGTATTTT
TRBJ1-6,-,TRBV9,-,CASTRGGSDSYNSPLHF,TGTGCCAGCACAAGGGGGGGATCCGACTCCTATAATTCACCCCTCCACTTT
TRBJ1-2,TRBD1,TRBV4-3,-,CASSQDRGFNYGYTF,TGCGCCAGCAGCCAGGACAGGGGATTTAACTATGGCTACACCTTC
TRBJ2-2,TRBD1,TRBV9,once,CASSAQGGANNGELFF,TGTGCCAGCAGCGCCCAAGGGGGCGCGAATAACGGGGAGCTGTTTTTT
TRBJ1-1,TRBD1,TRBV9,-,CASSLILGQGEAFF,TGTGCCAGCAGCCTTATACTCGGACAGGGTGAAGCTTTCTTT
TRBJ2-3,TRBD1,TRBV10-3,-,CATTGGSTDTQYF,TGTGCCACCACAGGGGGATCCACAGATACGCAGTATTTT
TRBJ1-5,-,TRBV7-2,once,CASSFRGSNQPQHF,TGTGCCAGCAGCTTTAGGGGTAGCAATCAGCCCCAGCATTTT
TRBJ2-2,TRBD2,TRBV7-2,-,CASSLGGLASAGELFF,TGTGCCAGCAGCTTAGGGGGACTAGCTTCCGCCGGGGAGCTGTTTTTT
TRBJ1-2,-,TRBV18,-,CASSPSPPFNGYTF,TGTGCCAGCTCACCATCTCCTCCCTTTAATGGCTACACCTTC
TRBJ1-6,-,TRBV19,-,CASSSGIGNSPLHF,TGTGCCAGTAGTTCGGGGATCGGTAATTCACCCCTCCACTTT
TRBJ2-5,TRBD2,TRBV11-2,-,CASSRLAGFGTQYF,TGTGCCAGCAGCCGACTAGCGGGGTTCGGGACCCAGTACTTC
TRBJ1-5,-,TRBV6-5,few,CATPSGNQPQHF,TGTGCCACCCCAAGCGGTAATCAGCCCCAGCATTTT
TRBJ2-7,TRBD2,TRBV18,-,CASSPPGGSYEQYF,TGTGCCAGCTCCCCGCCGGGGGGCTCCTACGAGCAGTACTTC
TRBJ1-2,TRBD1,TRBV30,few,CAWSAGQGGGYTF,TGTGCCTGGAGTGCGGGACAGGGGGGAGGCTACACCTTC